This T cell receptor (beta chain) was found in a study of shared clonotypes between healthy human individuals. Findings and limits, study-wide: Between a few donors, naive CD4 clonotypes were shared at a level of approximately 5%. Generation probabilities of non-shared clonotypes were lower (relative to those shared by all four donors).

CDR1 is LGHNA and CDR2 is YNFKEQ in the germline V gene. V shed 4 bases and J 0 bases; nucleotides not matched to a gene: 4. This CDR3 comprises 16 residues. Turning to this clone: Its antigen remains unidentified.

CD45RA-negative memory and CD45RA+ naive subsets were split from the CD4+ cells. Sequencing used immunoSEQ multiplex PCR; TCRdb keeps in-frame clones, though not all of them. Counted here are 1.4 million to 1.5 million clones, roughly 96% occurring once; the ten biggest clones make up 0.95% to 1.5%. This sequence joins TRBV4-2 and TRBJ2-3, with 10 bases aligning to TRBD2. The TCR was taken from a man aged 25-40 years in good health. Sequencing was carried out using naive CD4+ T cells sorted from blood. The subset here: CD45RA+ positively selected. The CDR3 coding sequence is TGTGCCAGCAGCCCGGGGACTAGCGAAAGCACAGATACGCAGTATTTT. Translating it yields CASSPGTSESTDTQYF.